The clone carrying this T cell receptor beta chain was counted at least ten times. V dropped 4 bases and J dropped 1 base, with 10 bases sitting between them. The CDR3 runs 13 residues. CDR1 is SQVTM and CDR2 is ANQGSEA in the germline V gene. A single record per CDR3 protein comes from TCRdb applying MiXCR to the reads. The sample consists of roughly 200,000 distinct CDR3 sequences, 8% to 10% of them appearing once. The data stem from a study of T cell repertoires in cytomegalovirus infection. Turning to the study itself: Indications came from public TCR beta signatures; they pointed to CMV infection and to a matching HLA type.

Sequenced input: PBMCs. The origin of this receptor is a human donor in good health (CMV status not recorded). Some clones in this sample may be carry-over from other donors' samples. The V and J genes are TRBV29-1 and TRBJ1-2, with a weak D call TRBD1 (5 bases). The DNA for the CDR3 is TGCAGCGTTGCCAGGGCCGTTAACTATGGCTACACCTTC. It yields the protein CSVARAVNYGYTF.